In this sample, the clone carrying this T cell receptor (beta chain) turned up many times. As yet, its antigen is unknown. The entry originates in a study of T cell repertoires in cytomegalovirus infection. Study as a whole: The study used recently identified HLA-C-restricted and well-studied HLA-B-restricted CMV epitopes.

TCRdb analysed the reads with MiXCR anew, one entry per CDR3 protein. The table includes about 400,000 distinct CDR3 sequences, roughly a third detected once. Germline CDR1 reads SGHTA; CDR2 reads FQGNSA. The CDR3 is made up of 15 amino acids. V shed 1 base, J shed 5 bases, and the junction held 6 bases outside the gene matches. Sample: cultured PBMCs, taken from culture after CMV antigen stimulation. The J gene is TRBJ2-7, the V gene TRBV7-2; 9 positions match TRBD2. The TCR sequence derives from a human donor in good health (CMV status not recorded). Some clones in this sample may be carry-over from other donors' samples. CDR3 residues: CASSLGGRASDEQYF. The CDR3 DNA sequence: TGTGCCAGCAGCTTAGGCGGGAGGGCCTCGGACGAGCAGTACTTC.